The source of this T cell receptor beta chain is a study of Ad26.COV2.S vaccination and SARS-CoV-2 variants. About the research overall: The Ad26.COV2.S arm of the COV1001 trial was where the donor was placed.

As for this clone: Its target is not known.

After removal of 7 bases from V and 7 bases from J, the junction contained 10 bases not matched to a gene. Germline V gene sequence: CDR1 KGHDR, CDR2 SFDVKD. The CDR3 contains 14 residues. Overall study results and limits: Post-vaccination breadth of spike-specific CD8+ and CD4+ T cell responses was reportedly substantial.

Described treatment: some 20 received Ad26.COV2.S at low or high dose, single or two shots; about 5 received placebo; per-sample allocation not given. At day 63 after the first vaccine or placebo injection, samples were drawn. The repertoire was sequenced with immunoSEQ multiplex PCR; TCRdb's copy has only in-frame clones and lacks some. The sample lists hundreds of thousands of clones; more than 80% were seen once. The chain has TRBV24-1 and TRBJ2-3; TRBD1 agrees at 7 bases. The sequenced sample was peripheral blood, obtained in a trial of Ad26.COV2.S vaccine versus placebo. This TCR derives from a person aged 18 to 65 who received the Ad26.COV2.S COVID-19 vaccine or a placebo. CDR3 nucleotides: TGTGCCACCAGCGCCGGCCAGGGGGTGAATACGCAGTATTTT. The encoded protein is CATSAGQGVNTQYF.